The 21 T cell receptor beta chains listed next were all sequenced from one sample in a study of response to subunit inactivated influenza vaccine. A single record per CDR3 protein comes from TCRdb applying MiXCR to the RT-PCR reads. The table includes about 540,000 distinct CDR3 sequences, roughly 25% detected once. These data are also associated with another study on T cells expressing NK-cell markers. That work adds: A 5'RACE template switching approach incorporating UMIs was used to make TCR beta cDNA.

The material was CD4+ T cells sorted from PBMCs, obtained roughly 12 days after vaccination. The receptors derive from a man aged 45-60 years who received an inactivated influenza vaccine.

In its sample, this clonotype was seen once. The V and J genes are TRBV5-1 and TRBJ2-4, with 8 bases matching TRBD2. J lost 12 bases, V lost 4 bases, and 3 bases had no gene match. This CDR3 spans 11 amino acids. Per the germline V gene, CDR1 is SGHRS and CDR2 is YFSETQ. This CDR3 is CASSLGTSQYF. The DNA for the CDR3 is TGCGCCAGCAGCCTAGGGACTAGTCAGTACTTC.

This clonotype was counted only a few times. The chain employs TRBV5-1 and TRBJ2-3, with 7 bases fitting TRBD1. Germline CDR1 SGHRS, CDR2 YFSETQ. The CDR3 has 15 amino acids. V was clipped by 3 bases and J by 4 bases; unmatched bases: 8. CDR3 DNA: TGCGCCAGCAGCTCCGGGGACAGATATTCAGATACGCAGTATTTT. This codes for CASSSGDRYSDTQYF.

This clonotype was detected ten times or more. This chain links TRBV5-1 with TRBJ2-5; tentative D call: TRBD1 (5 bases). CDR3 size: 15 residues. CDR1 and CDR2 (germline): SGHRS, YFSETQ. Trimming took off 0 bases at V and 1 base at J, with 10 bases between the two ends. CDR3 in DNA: TGCGCCAGCAGCTTGGGGCAGGGCCGCCAAGAGACCCAGTACTTC. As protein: CASSLGQGRQETQYF.

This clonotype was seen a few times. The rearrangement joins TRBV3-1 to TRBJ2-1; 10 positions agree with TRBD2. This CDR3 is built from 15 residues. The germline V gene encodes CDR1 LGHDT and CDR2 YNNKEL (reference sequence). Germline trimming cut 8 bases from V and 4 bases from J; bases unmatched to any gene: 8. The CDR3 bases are TGTGCCAGCTCTAGCGGGGGACTTGGGTACAATGAGCAGTTCTTC. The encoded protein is CASSSGGLGYNEQFF.

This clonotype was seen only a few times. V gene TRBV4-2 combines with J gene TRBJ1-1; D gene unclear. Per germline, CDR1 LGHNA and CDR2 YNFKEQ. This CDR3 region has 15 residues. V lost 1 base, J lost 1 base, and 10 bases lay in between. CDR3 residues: CASSQAYLQNTEAFF. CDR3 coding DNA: TGTGCCAGCAGCCAAGCTTATCTACAGAACACTGAAGCTTTCTTT.

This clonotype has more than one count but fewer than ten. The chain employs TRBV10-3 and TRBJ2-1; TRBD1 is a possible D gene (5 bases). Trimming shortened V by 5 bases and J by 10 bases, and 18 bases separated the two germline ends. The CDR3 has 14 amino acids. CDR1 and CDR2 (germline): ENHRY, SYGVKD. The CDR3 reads CAISPQGAVGEQFF. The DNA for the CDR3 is TGTGCCATCAGTCCCCAGGGCGCGGTTGGCGAGCAGTTCTTC.

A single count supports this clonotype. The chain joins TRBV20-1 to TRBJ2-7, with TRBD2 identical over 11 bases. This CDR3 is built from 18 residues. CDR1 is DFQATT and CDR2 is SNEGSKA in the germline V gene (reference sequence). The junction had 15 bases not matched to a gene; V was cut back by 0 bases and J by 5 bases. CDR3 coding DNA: TGCAGTGCTAGAGATTTAGGAGAGACTAGCGGGATTCGAGACGAGCAGTACTTC. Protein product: CSARDLGETSGIRDEQYF.

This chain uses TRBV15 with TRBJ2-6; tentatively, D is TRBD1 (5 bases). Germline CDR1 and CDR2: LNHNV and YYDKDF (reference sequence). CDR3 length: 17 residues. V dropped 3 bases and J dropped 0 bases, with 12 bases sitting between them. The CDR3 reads CATSRAGRGSGANVLTF. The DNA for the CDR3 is TGTGCCACCAGCAGGGCTGGTAGGGGCTCTGGGGCCAACGTCCTGACTTTC.

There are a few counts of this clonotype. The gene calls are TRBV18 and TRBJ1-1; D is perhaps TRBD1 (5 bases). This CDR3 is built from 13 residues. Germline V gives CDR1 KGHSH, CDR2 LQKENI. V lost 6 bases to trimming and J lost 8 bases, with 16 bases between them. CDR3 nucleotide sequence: TGTGCCAGCTCCAAACAGGAGGCTAAGGAAGCTTTCTTT. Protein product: CASSKQEAKEAFF.

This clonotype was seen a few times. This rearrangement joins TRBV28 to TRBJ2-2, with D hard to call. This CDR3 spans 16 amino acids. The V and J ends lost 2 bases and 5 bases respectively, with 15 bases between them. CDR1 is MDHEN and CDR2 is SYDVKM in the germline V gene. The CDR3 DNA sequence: TGTGCCAGCAGTTTAGCGAGTGGGCGCAGGACCGGGGAGCTGTTTTTT. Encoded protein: CASSLASGRRTGELFF. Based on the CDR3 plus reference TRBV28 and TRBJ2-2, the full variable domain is DVKVTQSSRYLVKRTGEKVFLECVQDMDHENMFWYRQDPGLGLRLIYFSYDVKMKEKGDIPEGYSVSREKKERFSLILESASTNQTSMYLCASSLASGRRTGELFFGEGSRLTVL.

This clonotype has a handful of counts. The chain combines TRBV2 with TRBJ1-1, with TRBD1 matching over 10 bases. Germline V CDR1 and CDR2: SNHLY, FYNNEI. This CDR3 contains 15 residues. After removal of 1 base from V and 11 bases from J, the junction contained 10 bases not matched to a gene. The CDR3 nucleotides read TGTGCCAGCAGTGAAGAGAGGACAGGGGGGATAGTCGCTTTCTTT. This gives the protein CASSEERTGGIVAFF.

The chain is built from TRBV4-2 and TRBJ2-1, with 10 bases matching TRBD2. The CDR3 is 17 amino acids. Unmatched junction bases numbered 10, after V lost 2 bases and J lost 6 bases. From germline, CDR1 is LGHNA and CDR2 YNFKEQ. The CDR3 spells CASSQPTTAGGPNEQFF. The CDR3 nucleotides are TGTGCCAGCAGCCAACCTACAACAGCGGGGGGGCCCAATGAGCAGTTCTTC.

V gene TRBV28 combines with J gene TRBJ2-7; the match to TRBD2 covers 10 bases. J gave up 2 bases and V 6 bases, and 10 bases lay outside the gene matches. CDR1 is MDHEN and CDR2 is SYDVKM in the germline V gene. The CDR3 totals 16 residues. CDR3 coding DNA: TGTGCCAGCAGCCGAATGACTAGCGGGCTTACCTACGAGCAGTACTTC. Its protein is CASSRMTSGLTYEQYF. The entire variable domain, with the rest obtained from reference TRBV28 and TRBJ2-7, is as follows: DVKVTQSSRYLVKRTGEKVFLECVQDMDHENMFWYRQDPGLGLRLIYFSYDVKMKEKGDIPEGYSVSREKKERFSLILESASTNQTSMYLCASSRMTSGLTYEQYFGPGTRLTVT.

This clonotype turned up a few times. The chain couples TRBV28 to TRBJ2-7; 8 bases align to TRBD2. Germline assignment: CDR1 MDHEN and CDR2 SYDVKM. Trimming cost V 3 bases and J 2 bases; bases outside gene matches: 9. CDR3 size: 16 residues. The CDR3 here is CASSFARGRGAYEQYF. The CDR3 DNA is TGTGCCAGCAGTTTCGCTCGGGGGCGGGGGGCCTACGAGCAGTACTTC. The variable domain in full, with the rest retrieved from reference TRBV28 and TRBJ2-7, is DVKVTQSSRYLVKRTGEKVFLECVQDMDHENMFWYRQDPGLGLRLIYFSYDVKMKEKGDIPEGYSVSREKKERFSLILESASTNQTSMYLCASSFARGRGAYEQYFGPGTRLTVT.

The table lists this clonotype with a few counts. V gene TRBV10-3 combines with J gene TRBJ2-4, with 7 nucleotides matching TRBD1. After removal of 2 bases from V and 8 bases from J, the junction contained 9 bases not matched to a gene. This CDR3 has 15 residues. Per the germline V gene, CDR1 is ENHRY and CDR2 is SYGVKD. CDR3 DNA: TGTGCCATCAGTGAGGGGACAGTCACCGGTTACATTCAGTACTTC. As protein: CAISEGTVTGYIQYF.

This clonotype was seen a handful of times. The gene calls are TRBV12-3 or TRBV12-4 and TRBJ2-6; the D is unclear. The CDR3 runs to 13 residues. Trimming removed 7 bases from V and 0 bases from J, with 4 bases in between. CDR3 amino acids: CASKNSGANVLTF. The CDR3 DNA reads TGTGCCAGCAAAAACTCTGGGGCCAACGTCCTGACTTTC.

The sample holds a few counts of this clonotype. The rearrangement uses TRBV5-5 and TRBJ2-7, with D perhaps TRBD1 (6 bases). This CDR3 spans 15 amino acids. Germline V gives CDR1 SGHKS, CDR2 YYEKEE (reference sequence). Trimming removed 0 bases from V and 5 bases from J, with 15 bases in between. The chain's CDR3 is CASSLVQGSLDEQYF. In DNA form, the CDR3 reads TGTGCCAGCAGCTTGGTGCAGGGGAGTTTGGACGAGCAGTACTTC.

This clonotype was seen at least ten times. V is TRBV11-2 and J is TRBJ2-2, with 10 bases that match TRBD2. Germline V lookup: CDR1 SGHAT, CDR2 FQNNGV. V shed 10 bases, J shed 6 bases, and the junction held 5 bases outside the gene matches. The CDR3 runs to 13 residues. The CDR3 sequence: CATQRGGAGELFF. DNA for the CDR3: TGTGCCACCCAGCGGGGGGGCGCCGGGGAGCTGTTTTTT.

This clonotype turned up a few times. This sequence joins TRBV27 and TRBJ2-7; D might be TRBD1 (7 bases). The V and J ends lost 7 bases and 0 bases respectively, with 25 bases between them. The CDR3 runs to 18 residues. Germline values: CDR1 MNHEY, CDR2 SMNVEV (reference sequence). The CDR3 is CASTPRDRDTPSSYEQYF. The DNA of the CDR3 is TGTGCCAGCACCCCGCGGGACAGAGATACGCCGAGCTCCTACGAGCAGTACTTC.

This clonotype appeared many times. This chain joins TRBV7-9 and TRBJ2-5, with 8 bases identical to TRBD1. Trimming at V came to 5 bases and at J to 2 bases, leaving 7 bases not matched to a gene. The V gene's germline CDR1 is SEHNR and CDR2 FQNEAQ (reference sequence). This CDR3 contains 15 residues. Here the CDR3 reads CASSETGTGQETQYF. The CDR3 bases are TGTGCCAGCAGCGAGACCGGGACAGGTCAAGAGACCCAGTACTTC.

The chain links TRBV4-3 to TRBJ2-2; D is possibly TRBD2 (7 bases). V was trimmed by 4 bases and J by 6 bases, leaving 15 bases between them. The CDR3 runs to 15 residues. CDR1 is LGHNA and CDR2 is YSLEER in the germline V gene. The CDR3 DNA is TGCGCCAGCAGCCGCATGGAGGGGGGGTCCGGGGAGCTGTTTTTT. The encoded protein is CASSRMEGGSGELFF.